The 27 T cell receptor beta chains reported below all come from one sample, sequenced in a study of blood T cell repertoires in COVID-19. The data were produced by immunoSEQ multiplex PCR, yet TCRdb's version contains in-frame clones alone and is incomplete. The data show fewer than 250,000 clones, about nine tenths seen once. Sequenced input: peripheral blood. Source of these receptors: a young man with COVID-19, enrolled during active disease.

This clone was counted once. The rearrangement joins TRBV3-1 (or the pseudogene TRBV3-2) to TRBJ2-1; D is ambiguous. V was clipped by 0 bases and J by 9 bases, with 9 bases between them. Per the germline V gene, CDR1 is LGHDT and CDR2 is YNNKEL (reference sequence). This CDR3 comprises 13 residues. The chain's CDR3 is CASSQDEASEQFF. The CDR3 DNA reads as TGTGCCAGCAGCCAAGATGAAGCAAGTGAGCAGTTCTTC.

The chain has TRBV14 and TRBJ1-1; the D is unclear. CDR1 is SGHDN, CDR2 FVKESK, per germline. There are 14 residues in the CDR3. With 3 bases removed from V and 0 bases from J, the gap between germline ends came to 8 bases. CDR3 sequence (DNA): TGTGCCAGCAGCCAGTGGCAGATGAACACTGAAGCTTTCTTT. It specifies CASSQWQMNTEAFF.

The chain uses TRBV6-1 and TRBJ1-2, with 7 bases aligning to TRBD1. Germline CDR1 and CDR2: MNHNS and SASEGT. CDR3 length: 14 residues. The ends lost 2 bases at V and 3 bases at J; junction bases unmatched: 3. Here the CDR3 reads CASSEYGTDYGYTF. CDR3 nucleotide sequence: TGTGCCAGCAGTGAATACGGGACAGACTATGGCTACACCTTC.

The rearrangement uses TRBV3-1 (or the pseudogene TRBV3-2) and TRBJ2-5; D is possibly TRBD2 (7 bases). Germline V CDR1 and CDR2: LGHDT, YNNKEL (reference sequence). Between the trimmed V and J ends, which lost 4 bases and 0 bases, there was a span of 12 bases. CDR3 length: 15 residues. The CDR3 bases are TGTGCCAGCAGCCCCCCGGGGGGCAACCAAGAGACCCAGTACTTC. Translation gives CASSPPGGNQETQYF.

DNA for the CDR3: TGCGCCAGCAGCTTAGCCGGGACAGAGGTCTATGGCTACACCTTC. Translating gives CASSLAGTEVYGYTF. The chain joins TRBV5-1 to TRBJ1-2; 7 nucleotides align to TRBD1. With V trimmed by 2 bases and J by 4 bases, 8 bases remained unmatched. The CDR3 sequence is 15 residues long. In germline, CDR1 is SGHRS, CDR2 YFSETQ.

The chain recombines TRBV27 with TRBJ2-5; TRBD1 agrees at 9 bases. V was clipped by 2 bases and J by 5 bases; unmatched bases: 6. The CDR3 is made up of 15 amino acids. Germline V CDR1 and CDR2: MNHEY, SMNVEV (reference sequence). This CDR3 reads CASSLGTGREETQYF. The DNA for the CDR3 is TGTGCCAGCAGTTTAGGGACAGGGAGGGAGGAGACCCAGTACTTC.

The V and J genes are TRBV5-1 and TRBJ2-5, with 12 bases that match TRBD1. Trimming at V came to 4 bases and at J to 4 bases, leaving 8 bases not matched to a gene. Germline V gives CDR1 SGHRS, CDR2 YFSETQ. The CDR3 length is 16 residues. The CDR3 protein is CASSPGTGGRGETQYF. CDR3 DNA sequence: TGCGCCAGCAGCCCCGGGACAGGGGGCAGGGGAGAGACCCAGTACTTC.

This clone was counted once. The chain combines TRBV7-9 with TRBJ1-2; D is uncertain. V was trimmed by 1 base and J by 8 bases, leaving 8 bases between them. Germline values: CDR1 SEHNR, CDR2 FQNEAQ (reference sequence). The CDR3 covers 12 residues. The CDR3 loop is CASSLGGGGYTF. CDR3 nucleotides: TGTGCCAGCAGCTTAGGAGGCGGGGGCTACACCTTC.

The rearrangement uses TRBV4-1 and TRBJ2-1; D is undetermined. Germline V gene data show CDR1 as MGHRA and CDR2 as YSYEKL. V lost 0 bases to trimming and J lost 7 bases, with 7 bases between them. The CDR3 consists of 13 residues. The CDR3 nucleotides read TGCGCCAGCAGCCAAGATTCGGGTAATGAGCAGTTCTTC. This codes for CASSQDSGNEQFF.

The chain uses TRBV4-1 and TRBJ1-2; 7 nucleotides align to TRBD1. The trim removed 1 base at V and 2 bases at J, leaving 4 bases unmatched. The CDR3 is made up of 15 amino acids. Germline CDR1 MGHRA, CDR2 YSYEKL. CDR3: CASSQGQGSNYGYTF. The CDR3 DNA sequence: TGCGCCAGCAGCCAAGGACAGGGATCGAACTATGGCTACACCTTC.

The genes are TRBV21-1 and TRBJ1-6; the table's D call TRBD1 went unverified against the DNA. TRBV21-1 is a pseudogene segment. The CDR3 is 21 residues long. The CDR3 region has the DNA TGTGCCAGCAGCAACCACGAGGGACAGGAGGGGGCCAGCTCCTATAATTCACCCCTCCACTTT. Encoded protein: CASSNHEGQEGASSYNSPLHF.

DNA of the CDR3: TGTGCCAGCAGCCAGGAAGGACAGGGCAATGGCTACACCTTC. Translation gives CASSQEGQGNGYTF. The chain has TRBV3-1 (or the pseudogene TRBV3-2) and TRBJ1-2; the match to TRBD1 covers 8 bases. Losses at the gene ends were 3 bases for V and 6 bases for J; bases not matched to a gene: 6. This CDR3 is built from 14 residues. Per germline, CDR1 LGHDT and CDR2 YNNKEL (reference sequence).

The CDR3 DNA is TGTGCCAGCAGCACACTAGCGGGGGGGCCCTACGAGCAGTACTTC. It specifies CASSTLAGGPYEQYF. V is TRBV13 and J is TRBJ2-7; 13 bases match TRBD2. Germline trimming cut 5 bases from V and 2 bases from J; bases unmatched to any gene: 3. The CDR3 has 15 residues. Per the germline V gene, CDR1 is PRHDT and CDR2 is FYEKMQ (reference sequence).

The chain couples TRBV6-4 to TRBJ1-2; possibly TRBD1 for D (6 bases). V gave up 5 bases and J gave up 8 bases, with 18 bases separating them. The germline V gene encodes CDR1 MRHNA and CDR2 SNTAGT. The CDR3 is 14 amino acids. The CDR3 is CASSPTGTTMGYTF. The CDR3 DNA reads as TGTGCCAGCAGTCCTACAGGGACTACTATGGGCTACACCTTC.

The chain couples TRBV6-2 or TRBV6-3 to TRBJ2-7; no reliable D call. This CDR3 has 12 residues. With 2 bases removed from V and 3 bases from J, the gap between germline ends came to 5 bases. Per the germline V gene, CDR1 is MNHEY and CDR2 is SVGEGT. CDR3 bases: TGTGCCAGCAGTTACCTTTTCTACGAGCAGTACTTC. Translation gives CASSYLFYEQYF.

Comment on this clone: Germline and junction disagree at one end, which may indicate a read error. The rearrangement uses TRBV3-1 (or the pseudogene TRBV3-2) and TRBJ1-6, with 9 bases that match TRBD1. The CDR3 covers 16 residues. Germline V CDR1 and CDR2: LGHDT, YNNKEL (reference sequence). This CDR3 reads CASRQGKQGAYSPLHF. Written as DNA, the CDR3 is TGTGCCAGCAGGCAAGGGAAACAGGGGGCTTATTCACCCCTCCACTTT.

The rearrangement links TRBV9 to TRBJ1-1; perhaps TRBD1 as D (5 bases). The CDR3 contains 15 residues. V lost 3 bases and J lost 3, with 15 bases in between. Germline loops: CDR1 SGDLS, CDR2 YYNGEE. The CDR3 DNA sequence: TGTGCCAGCAGCGCGTGGGGGGGAAAGGACACTGAAGCTTTCTTT. It yields the protein CASSAWGGKDTEAFF. Together with reference TRBV9 and TRBJ1-1, the CDR3 gives the full variable domain: DSGVTQTPKHLITATGQRVTLRCSPRSGDLSVYWYQQSLDQGLQFLIQYYNGEERAKGNILERFSAQQFPDLHSELNLSSLELGDSALYFCASSAWGGKDTEAFFGQGTRLTVV.

The chain couples TRBV10-2 to TRBJ2-7, with no clear D. Per the germline V gene, CDR1 is WSHSY and CDR2 is SAAADI. V dropped 5 bases and J dropped 1 base, with 6 bases sitting between them. The CDR3 is made up of 12 amino acids. The CDR3 bases are TGCGCCAGCAGTATCGGGTCCTACGAGCAGTACTTC. It yields the protein CASSIGSYEQYF.

This clone showed up just a few times. The V call is TRBV11-3, the J call TRBJ2-3; possibly TRBD2 for D (6 bases). The germline gives CDR1 SGHNT, CDR2 YENEEA. The length of the CDR3 is 14 residues. Trimming pared 5 bases from V and 2 bases from J, leaving 11 bases between. The CDR3 DNA reads as TGTGCCAGCAGCAGGGACTCGTTCACAGATACGCAGTATTTT. The encoded protein is CASSRDSFTDTQYF.

This chain links TRBV12-3 or TRBV12-4 with TRBJ2-1, with 8 bases matching TRBD1. V dropped 8 bases and J dropped 2; count of bases not matched to a gene: 2. This CDR3 spans 13 amino acids. The CDR3 sequence: CASCRGPYNEQFF. CDR3 DNA sequence: TGTGCCAGCTGCAGGGGGCCCTACAATGAGCAGTTCTTC.

This chain connects TRBV7-9 to TRBJ2-7; D is uncertain. Per germline, CDR1 SEHNR and CDR2 FQNEAQ (reference sequence). CDR3 length: 12 amino acids. V lost 5 bases and J lost 4, with 9 bases in between. The DNA of the CDR3 is TGTGCCAGCAGCCTAACGCGATACGAGCAGTACTTC. This codes for CASSLTRYEQYF.

This sequence joins TRBV28 and TRBJ1-2; a possible D gene is TRBD1 (5 bases). V shed 4 bases and J shed 4 bases, with 10 bases lying between them. This CDR3 is 13 amino acids long. Germline values: CDR1 MDHEN, CDR2 SYDVKM. The CDR3 spells CASSSKTAYGYTF. CDR3 DNA: TGTGCCAGCAGTTCTAAGACAGCCTATGGCTACACCTTC.

The rearrangement links TRBV7-9 to TRBJ1-4; no definite D call. Germline CDR1 SEHNR, CDR2 FQNEAQ (reference sequence). Trimming took off 2 bases at V and 8 bases at J, with 12 bases between the two ends. The CDR3 length is 14 residues. The CDR3, as DNA: TGTGCCAGCAGCTTAACCGAGGCGAAAGAAAAACTGTTTTTT. Protein product: CASSLTEAKEKLFF.

The chain combines TRBV28 with TRBJ1-6; TRBD1 matches at 9 bases. Germline CDR1 is MDHEN and CDR2 is SYDVKM. CDR3 size: 14 residues. The J segment lost 10 bases and the V segment lost 7 bases, leaving 8 bases of the junction unmatched. CDR3 loop: CASITGGEGSPLHF. In nucleotides, the CDR3 is TGTGCCAGCATTACAGGGGGCGAAGGATCACCCCTCCACTTT. The variable domain in full, with the rest retrieved from reference TRBV28 and TRBJ1-6, is DVKVTQSSRYLVKRTGEKVFLECVQDMDHENMFWYRQDPGLGLRLIYFSYDVKMKEKGDIPEGYSVSREKKERFSLILESASTNQTSMYLCASITGGEGSPLHFGNGTRLTVT.

The chain has TRBV5-1 and TRBJ1-6; 7 positions agree with TRBD1. CDR3 size: 16 residues. Germline V gene lookup returns CDR1 SGHRS and CDR2 YFSETQ. Trimming at V came to 0 bases and at J to 10 bases, leaving 10 bases not matched to a gene. The CDR3 nucleotides read TGCGCCAGCAGCTTGGTACAGGGGACAGCCGGATCACCCCTCCACTTT. Encoded protein: CASSLVQGTAGSPLHF.

The chain recombines TRBV27 with TRBJ2-6; maybe TRBD2 (5 bases). Between the trimmed V and J ends, which lost 1 base and 2 bases, there was a span of 6 bases. CDR3 length: 15 amino acids. Germline-derived CDR1 and CDR2 are MNHEY and SMNVEV (reference sequence). The CDR3 nucleotides read TGTGCCAGCAGTTTATTCGGGGCTGGGGCCAACGTCCTGACTTTC. Translated, it gives CASSLFGAGANVLTF.

This chain connects TRBV6-2 or TRBV6-3 to TRBJ1-1, with D unresolved. V was shortened by 2 bases and J by 1 base, with 5 bases between the two germline ends. Germline CDR1 and CDR2: MNHEY and SVGEGT. There are 13 residues in the CDR3. Written as DNA, the CDR3 is TGTGCCAGCAGTTACCTAAGGAACACTGAAGCTTTCTTT. It codes for CASSYLRNTEAFF.